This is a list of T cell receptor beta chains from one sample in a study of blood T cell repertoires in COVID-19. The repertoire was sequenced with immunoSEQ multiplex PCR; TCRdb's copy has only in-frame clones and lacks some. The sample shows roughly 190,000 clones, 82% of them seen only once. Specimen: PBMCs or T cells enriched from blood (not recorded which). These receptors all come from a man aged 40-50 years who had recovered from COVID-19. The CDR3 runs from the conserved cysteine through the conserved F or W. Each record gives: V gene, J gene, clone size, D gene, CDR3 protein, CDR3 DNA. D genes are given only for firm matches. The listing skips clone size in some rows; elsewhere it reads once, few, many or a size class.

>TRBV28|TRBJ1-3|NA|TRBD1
CASSPPTGAGNTIYF
TGTGCCAGCAGTCCCCCGACAGGGGCCGGAAACACCATATATTTT
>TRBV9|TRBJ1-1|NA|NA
CASSSPGSGVTEAFF
TGTGCCAGCAGCTCTCCAGGGTCAGGGGTCACTGAAGCTTTCTTT
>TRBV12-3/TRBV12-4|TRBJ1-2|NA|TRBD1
CASITQGNYGYTF
TGTGCCAGCATCACACAGGGGAACTATGGCTACACCTTC
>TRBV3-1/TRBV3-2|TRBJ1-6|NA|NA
CASRFINSPLHF
TGTGCCAGCAGGTTCATTAATTCACCCCTCCACTTT
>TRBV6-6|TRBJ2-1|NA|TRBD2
CASAGGGSYNEQFF
TGTGCCAGCGCGGGAGGTGGTTCCTACAATGAGCAGTTCTTC
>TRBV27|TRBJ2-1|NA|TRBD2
CASSLWASGYTYNEQFF
TGTGCCAGCAGTTTATGGGCTAGCGGGTACACCTACAATGAGCAGTTCTTC
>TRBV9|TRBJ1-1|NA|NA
CASSVVAGNTEAFF
TGTGCCAGCAGCGTAGTGGCTGGGAACACTGAAGCTTTCTTT
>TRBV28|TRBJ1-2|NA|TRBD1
CASRVTGSNGYTF
TGTGCCAGCAGGGTGACAGGGTCTAATGGCTACACCTTC
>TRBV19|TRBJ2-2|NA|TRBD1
CASSITYRGRTGELFF
TGTGCCAGTAGTATCACATACAGGGGGCGGACCGGGGAGCTGTTTTTT
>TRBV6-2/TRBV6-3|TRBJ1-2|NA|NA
CASSPGIYGYTF
TGTGCCAGCAGTCCGGGGATTTATGGCTACACCTTC
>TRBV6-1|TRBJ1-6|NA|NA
CASSELVSVSPLHF
TGTGCCAGCAGTGAATTAGTTTCCGTATCGCCCCTCCACTTT
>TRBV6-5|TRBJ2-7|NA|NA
CASNAEGGGYYEQYF
TGTGCCAGCAATGCCGAGGGTGGCGGATACTACGAGCAGTACTTC
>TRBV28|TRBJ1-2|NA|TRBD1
CASSETGGYGYTF
TGTGCCAGCTCAGAGACAGGGGGCTATGGCTACACCTTC
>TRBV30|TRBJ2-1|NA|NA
CAWGTKDSSSYNEQFF
TGTGCCTGGGGGACGAAGGACTCGAGCTCCTACAATGAGCAGTTCTTC
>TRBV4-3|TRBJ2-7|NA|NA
CASSQEGWGGATSEQYF
TGCGCCAGCAGCCAAGAGGGTTGGGGCGGGGCTACAAGCGAGCAGTACTTC
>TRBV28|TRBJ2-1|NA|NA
CASSLSAGNNEQFF
TGTGCCAGCAGCCTCTCGGCGGGTAACAATGAGCAGTTCTTC
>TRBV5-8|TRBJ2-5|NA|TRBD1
CASSPGGTGDSETQYF
TGTGCCAGCAGCCCTGGGGGGACAGGGGACTCAGAGACCCAGTACTTC
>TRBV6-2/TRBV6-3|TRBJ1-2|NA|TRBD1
CASSLPGQNNYGYTF
TGTGCCAGCAGTCTCCCGGGACAGAATAACTATGGCTACACCTTC
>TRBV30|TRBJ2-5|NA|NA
CACPRGNGETQYF
TGTGCCTGTCCAAGGGGAAATGGTGAGACCCAGTACTTC
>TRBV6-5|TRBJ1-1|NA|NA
CASSYGGTEAFF
TGTGCCAGCAGTTATGGGGGGACTGAAGCTTTCTTT
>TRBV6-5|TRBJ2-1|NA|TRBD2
CATSSERGGEQFF
TGTGCCACTTCCTCTGAGCGGGGGGGTGAGCAGTTCTTC
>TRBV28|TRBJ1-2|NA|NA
CASSSPGDNYGYTF
TGTGCCAGCAGTTCCCCGGGGGATAACTATGGCTACACCTTC
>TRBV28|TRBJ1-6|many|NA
CASSFMGRSPLHF
TGTGCCAGCAGTTTCATGGGGCGATCACCCCTCCACTTT
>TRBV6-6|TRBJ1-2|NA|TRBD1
CASRDGRGSYGYTF
TGTGCCAGCAGAGACGGCAGGGGGAGCTATGGCTACACCTTC
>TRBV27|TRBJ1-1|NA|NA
CASSRDLPRLFF
TGTGCCAGCAGCCGCGATCTACCGAGGCTTTTCTTT
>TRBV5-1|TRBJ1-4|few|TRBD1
CASSLAPQGESEKLFF
TGCGCCAGCAGCTTGGCCCCACAGGGGGAGAGTGAAAAACTGTTTTTT